This TCR beta chain was identified during a study of CD8+ T cells in alopecia areata. Patients with alopecia areata provided lesional scalp punch biopsies as well as peripheral blood. PBMC-derived CD4+ and CD8+ T cells were sorted. Study-wide points: Affected lesional scalp, above all in alopecia totalis/universalis, was more clonal than normal scalp. Patients shared TCRs less clearly than mice did, possibly owing to HLA.

Investigators isolated RNA and reverse transcribed it into cDNA to act as the sequencing template. This table comes from immunoSEQ multiplex PCR, and its TCRdb copy is limited to in-frame clones, with some not included. The table lists roughly 250,000 clones, 67% of them singletons, with around 1.2% in the top ten. The table lists this clone with a count of one. Antigen specificity is unknown. Compared with germline, one end of the junction differs, possibly owing to a read error. The CDR3 extends over 17 amino acids. Germline loops: CDR1 SSHAT, CDR2 FNYEAQ (reference sequence). The TCR comes from a human donor with alopecia areata. The chain links TRBV7-7 to TRBJ2-7; D not certain. The input for sequencing was CD4+ T cells sorted from blood, taken at week 0. This CDR3 is CASSLVVSPTTWFEQYF. Written as DNA, the CDR3 is TGTGCTAGCAGCTTGGTAGTTTCCCCCACTACGTGGTTCGAGCAGTACTTC.